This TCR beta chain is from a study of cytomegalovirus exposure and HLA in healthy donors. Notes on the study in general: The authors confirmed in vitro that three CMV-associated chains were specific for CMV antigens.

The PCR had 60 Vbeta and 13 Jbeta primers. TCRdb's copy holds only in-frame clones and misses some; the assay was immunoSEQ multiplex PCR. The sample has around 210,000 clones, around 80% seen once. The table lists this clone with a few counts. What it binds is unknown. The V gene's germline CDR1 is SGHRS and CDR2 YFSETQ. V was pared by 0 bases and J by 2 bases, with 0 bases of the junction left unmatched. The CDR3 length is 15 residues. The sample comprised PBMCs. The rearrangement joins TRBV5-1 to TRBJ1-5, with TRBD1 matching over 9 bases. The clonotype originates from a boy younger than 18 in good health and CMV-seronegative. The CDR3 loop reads CASSLGTGGNQPQHF. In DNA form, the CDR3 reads TGCGCCAGCAGCTTGGGGACAGGGGGCAATCAGCCCCAGCATTTT.